This T cell receptor (beta chain) was identified in a study of T cell repertoires in aging, cancer and after chemotherapy. Study results and caveats: Loss of evenness, beyond lost richness, contributed to age-related TCR diversity decline in cancer patients. Age-matched healthy donors had significantly more diverse, less clonal blood TCR repertoires than untreated cancer patients.

V lost 0 bases, J lost 4 bases, and 14 bases lay in between. The length of the CDR3 is 16 residues. Germline V gene data show CDR1 as MNHEY and CDR2 as SVGAGI. A mixed TRB-A/B primer pool amplified rearranged TRB by multiplex touch-down PCR. TCRdb passed the multiplex PCR reads through MiXCR, listing each CDR3 protein once. The sample has around 6,000 distinct CDR3 sequences, around 20% seen once. TCR beta rearrangements were amplified from peripheral blood genomic DNA. Relative to its sample, this clonotype is medium-sized. What it binds is not known. Sequenced material: blood. This clonotype originated in a human donor with a blood cancer. This chain uses TRBV6-5 with TRBJ2-3; D is possibly TRBD2 (7 bases). CDR3 sequence (DNA): TGTGCCAGCAGTTACTCTGGTGGGGGGGGCCCAGATACGCAGTATTTT. Its translation is CASSYSGGGGPDTQYF.